This T cell receptor (delta chain) was captured in a study of gamma-delta T cells after stem cell transplantation. TCRdb fed the RT-PCR reads into CATT to redo clone calling. In the table there are fewer than 3,500 delta-chain clones, 1.5% to 2% of which are singletons. Note on this clone: A far larger clone is a single base away, which makes a read error likely.

The ends lost 3 bases at V and 2 bases at J; junction bases unmatched: 15. This CDR3 is 21 amino acids long. In germline, CDR1 is GEAIGNYY, CDR2 EKD. The sequenced sample consisted of gamma-delta T cells. The origin of this receptor is a human donor. It is not recorded whose cells these are; they may come from a transplant donor. The genes are TRDV2 and TRDJ3; TRDD3 matches 10 bases. The DNA for the CDR3 is TGTGCCTGTGACTCCGTAGAGGGGGATACGCGACCCGCCTGGGACACCCGACAGATGTTTTTC. Translating it yields CACDSVEGDTRPAWDTRQMFF.